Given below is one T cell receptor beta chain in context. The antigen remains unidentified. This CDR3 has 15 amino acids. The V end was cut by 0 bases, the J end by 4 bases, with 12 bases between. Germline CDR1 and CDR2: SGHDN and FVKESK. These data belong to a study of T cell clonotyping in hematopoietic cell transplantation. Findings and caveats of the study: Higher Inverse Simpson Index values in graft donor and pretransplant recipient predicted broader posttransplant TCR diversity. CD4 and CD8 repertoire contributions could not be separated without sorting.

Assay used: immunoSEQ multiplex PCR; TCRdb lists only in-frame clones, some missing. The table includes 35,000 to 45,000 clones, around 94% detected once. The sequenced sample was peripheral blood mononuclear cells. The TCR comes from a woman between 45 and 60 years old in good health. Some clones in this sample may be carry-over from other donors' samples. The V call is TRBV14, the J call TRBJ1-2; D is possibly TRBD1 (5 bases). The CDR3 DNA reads TGTGCCAGCAGCCAAGATCAGGGCTCGATCTATGGCTACACCTTC. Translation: CASSQDQGSIYGYTF.